This is a list of T cell receptor beta chains from one sample in a study of early stage breast cancer tumors. The data were produced by immunoSEQ multiplex PCR, yet TCRdb's version contains in-frame clones alone and is incomplete. In the table there are around 51,000 clones, around 80% of which are singletons. The source material was blood. The source is a person in their 40s with breast cancer. The CDR3 runs from the conserved cysteine through the conserved F or W. The order of the fields is J gene, V gene, D gene, clone size, CDR3 protein, CDR3 DNA. The D gene is left open where the match is weak. Clone size is stated in some rows and not others, as once, few, many or a class when expanded.

>TRBJ2-1|TRBV29-1|.|.
CSVEGGGNEQFF
TGCAGCGTTGAGGGAGGGGGGAATGAGCAGTTCTTC
>TRBJ1-5|TRBV6-1|.|.
CASTRDSNQPQHF
TGTGCCAGCACTAGAGATAGCAATCAGCCCCAGCATTTT
>TRBJ1-2|TRBV5-1|.|.
CASSAAGTGMRGYTF
TGCGCCAGCAGCGCGGCCGGGACGGGCATGAGGGGCTACACCTTC
>TRBJ2-1|TRBV18|TRBD2|.
CASSSLAGGTHNEQFF
TGTGCCAGCTCATCATTAGCGGGAGGGACCCACAATGAGCAGTTCTTC
>TRBJ1-2|TRBV30|.|.
CAWSVGTGSYGYTF
TGTGCCTGGAGTGTAGGGACTGGGTCCTATGGCTACACCTTC
>TRBJ2-1|TRBV18|.|.
CASSPPVGSSEDEQFF
TGTGCCAGCTCACCACCGGTCGGCAGCTCCGAAGATGAGCAGTTCTTC
>TRBJ2-7|TRBV5-1|TRBD1|.
CASSSGDRDEQYF
TGCGCCAGCAGCTCGGGGGACAGGGACGAGCAGTACTTC
>TRBJ2-3|TRBV6-1|.|.
CASMRGASTDTQYF
TGTGCCAGCATGAGGGGGGCTAGCACAGATACGCAGTATTTT
>TRBJ2-7|TRBV7-6|.|.
CASSNSQYEQYF
TGTGCCAGCAGCAATAGTCAGTACGAGCAGTACTTC
>TRBJ2-2|TRBV25-1|TRBD1|.
CASSEDRVNTGELFF
TGTGCCAGCAGTGAGGACAGGGTGAACACCGGGGAGCTGTTTTTT
>TRBJ2-1|TRBV7-3|TRBD2|.
CASSVTSGSNEQFF
TGTGCCAGCAGCGTGACTAGCGGGAGTAATGAGCAGTTCTTC
>TRBJ2-1|TRBV7-8|.|.
CASSGGPSIDEQFF
TGTGCCAGCAGCGGTGGGCCTAGCATCGATGAGCAGTTCTTC
>TRBJ2-1|TRBV29-1|TRBD2|.
CSVRLAGRYNEQFF
TGCAGCGTCAGACTAGCGGGACGCTACAATGAGCAGTTCTTC
>TRBJ2-2|TRBV25-1|.|.
CARTGLGFGAGELFF
TGTGCCAGAACGGGACTCGGCTTTGGGGCCGGGGAGCTGTTTTTT
>TRBJ1-2|TRBV19|.|.
CASSMAPRTNYGYTF
TGTGCCAGTAGTATGGCTCCGCGGACTAACTATGGCTACACCTTC
>TRBJ2-3|TRBV4-1|TRBD2|.
CASSQSGTSGRSTDTQYF
TGCGCCAGCAGCCAATCCGGGACTAGCGGGAGGAGCACAGATACGCAGTATTTT
>TRBJ1-2|TRBV5-1|.|.
CASSLGGNYGYTF
TGCGCCAGCAGCTTGGGAGGTAACTATGGCTACACCTTC
>TRBJ2-1|TRBV6-6|.|once
CASSLPQRGNEQFF
TGTGCCAGCAGTCTACCCCAAAGAGGGAATGAGCAGTTCTTC
>TRBJ1-2|TRBV7-9|.|.
CASSRLDSPASWGYGYTF
TGTGCCAGCAGCCGCCTGGACAGTCCTGCCTCCTGGGGTTATGGCTACACCTTC
>TRBJ2-3|TRBV7-9|TRBD1|.
CASSPPGQGGDTQYF
TGTGCCAGCAGCCCCCCGGGACAGGGTGGAGATACGCAGTATTTT
>TRBJ2-5|TRBV4-2|.|.
CASSQDPAYSETQYF
TGTGCCAGCAGCCAAGATCCCGCCTACAGCGAGACCCAGTACTTC